This T cell receptor (beta chain) was obtained from a study of Graves' ophthalmopathy and Graves' hyperthyroidism. TCR beta CDR3 regions were amplified from RNA transcripts. The first-round RT-PCR employed HTBI primers together with the Qiagen OneStep RT-PCR kit. A multiplex PCR was then performed as the second round. One entry per CDR3 protein results from TCRdb running MiXCR on the multiplex PCR reads. The top ten hold roughly 3% of the sample, which has about 420,000 distinct CDR3 sequences, roughly 20% seen once. General study findings and limits: Between ophthalmopathy and stable hyperthyroidism, a 13-signature model drew a separation with around 90% sensitivity and 81.08% specificity.

Concerning this clonotype itself: Antigen unknown.

The authors defined stable hyperthyroidism as no ophthalmopathy within 18 months of follow-up. Newly diagnosed hyperthyroidism donors, aged 18 to 65, duration under 2 months. The PBMC fraction was derived from about 10 ml of fresh peripheral blood. Germline CDR1 reads DFQATT; CDR2 reads SNEGSKA (reference sequence). The V end lost 5 bases, the J end lost 0 bases, and 17 bases lay between the germline ends. This CDR3 is built from 15 residues. The TCR was taken from a woman between 18 and 29 years old with stable Graves' hyperthyroidism. Sequenced: peripheral blood. The rearrangement uses TRBV20-1 and TRBJ2-7, with D perhaps matching TRBD2 (6 bases). The CDR3 region has the DNA TGCAGTGCTTCACGTACTAGCTCCAGCTCCTACGAGCAGTACTTC. Its translation is CSASRTSSSSYEQYF.